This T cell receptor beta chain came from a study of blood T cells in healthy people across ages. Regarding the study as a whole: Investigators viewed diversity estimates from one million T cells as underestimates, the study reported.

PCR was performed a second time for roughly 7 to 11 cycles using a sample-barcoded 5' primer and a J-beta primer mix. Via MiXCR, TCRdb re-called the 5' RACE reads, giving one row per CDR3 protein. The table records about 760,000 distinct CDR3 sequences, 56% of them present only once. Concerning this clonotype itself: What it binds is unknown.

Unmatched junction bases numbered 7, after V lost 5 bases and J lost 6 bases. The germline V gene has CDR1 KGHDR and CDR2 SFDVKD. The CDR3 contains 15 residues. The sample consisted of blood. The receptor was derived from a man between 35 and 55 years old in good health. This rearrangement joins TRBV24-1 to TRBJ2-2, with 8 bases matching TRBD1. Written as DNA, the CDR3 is TGTGCCACCAGTGGACAGGGGATTAATCCCGGGGAGCTGTTTTTT. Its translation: CATSGQGINPGELFF.